Following are 2 T cell receptor beta chains from one sample sequenced in a study of CD8+ T cells in alopecia areata. Investigators isolated RNA and reverse transcribed it into cDNA to act as the sequencing template. Generated by immunoSEQ multiplex PCR, the TCRdb table keeps only in-frame clones and is missing some. Altogether more than 100,000 clones are present, 80% to 90% being singletons, with the ten largest covering roughly 11%. Treatment denoted: oral pan-JAK inhibitor, 5-10 mg twice daily. The sequencing used CD8+ T cells sorted from blood, collected at approximately week 30, from a patient treated with tofacitinib. These receptor sequences come from a human donor with alopecia areata.

This chain links TRBV5-1 with TRBJ1-5, with TRBD1 identical over 9 bases. This CDR3 is built from 17 residues. The germline gives CDR1 SGHRS, CDR2 YFSETQ. V lost 2 bases to trimming and J lost 4 bases; unmatched junction nucleotides: 10. This chain's CDR3 is CASSFGGTGLGNQPQHF. The CDR3 DNA reads as TGCGCCAGCAGCTTCGGCGGGACAGGGCTAGGAAATCAGCCCCAGCATTTT.

This clone was observed once. V gene TRBV5-6 combines with J gene TRBJ2-5; D is possibly TRBD2 (6 bases). The DNA matches TRBJ2-7 better at its end, which makes the J call doubtful. This CDR3 has 13 amino acids. Per the germline V gene, CDR1 is SGHDT and CDR2 is YYEEEE. The CDR3 DNA reads as TGTGCCAGCAGCTACGGGACTTCCTACGAGCAGTACTTC. Translation gives CASSYGTSYEQYF.